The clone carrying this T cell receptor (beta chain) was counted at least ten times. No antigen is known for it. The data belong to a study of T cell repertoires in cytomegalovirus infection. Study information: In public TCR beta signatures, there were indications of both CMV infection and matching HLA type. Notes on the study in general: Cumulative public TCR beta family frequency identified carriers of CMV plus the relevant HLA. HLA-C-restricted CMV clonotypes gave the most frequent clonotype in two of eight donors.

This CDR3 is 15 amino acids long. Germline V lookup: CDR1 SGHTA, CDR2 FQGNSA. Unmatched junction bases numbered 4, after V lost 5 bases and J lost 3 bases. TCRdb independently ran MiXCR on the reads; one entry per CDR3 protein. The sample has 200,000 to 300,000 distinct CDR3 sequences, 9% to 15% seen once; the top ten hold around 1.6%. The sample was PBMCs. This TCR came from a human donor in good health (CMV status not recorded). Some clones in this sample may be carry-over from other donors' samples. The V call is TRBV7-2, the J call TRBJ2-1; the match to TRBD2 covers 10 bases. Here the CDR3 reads CASSPLAGDYNEQFF. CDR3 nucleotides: TGTGCCAGCAGCCCGCTAGCGGGAGACTACAATGAGCAGTTCTTC.